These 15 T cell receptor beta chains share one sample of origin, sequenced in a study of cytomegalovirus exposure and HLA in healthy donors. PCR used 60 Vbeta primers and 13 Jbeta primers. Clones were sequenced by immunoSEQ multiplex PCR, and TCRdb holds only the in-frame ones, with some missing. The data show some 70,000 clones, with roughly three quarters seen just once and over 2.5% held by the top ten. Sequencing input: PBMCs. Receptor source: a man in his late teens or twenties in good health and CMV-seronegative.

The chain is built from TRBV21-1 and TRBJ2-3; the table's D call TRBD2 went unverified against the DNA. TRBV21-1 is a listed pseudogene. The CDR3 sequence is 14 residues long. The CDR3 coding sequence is TGTGCCAGCAGCAAACCTAGCGGGACAGATACGCAGTATTTT. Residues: CASSKPSGTDTQYF.

The DNA of the CDR3 is TGTGCCAGCAGTAGCAGGGGAAAGAGCAATCAGCCCCAGCATTTT. Amino acids: CASSSRGKSNQPQHF. This rearrangement joins TRBV27 to TRBJ1-5; tentatively, D is TRBD1 (6 bases). Trimming stripped 5 bases from V and 1 base from J, with 12 bases between. Germline CDR1 and CDR2: MNHEY and SMNVEV (reference sequence). This CDR3 is built from 15 residues.

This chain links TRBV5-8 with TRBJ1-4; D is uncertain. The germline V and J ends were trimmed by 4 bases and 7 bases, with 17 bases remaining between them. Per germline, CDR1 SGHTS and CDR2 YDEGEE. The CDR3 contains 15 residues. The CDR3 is CASSPPLPRGEKLFF. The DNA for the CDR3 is TGTGCCAGCAGCCCTCCTTTACCAAGAGGTGAAAAACTGTTTTTT.

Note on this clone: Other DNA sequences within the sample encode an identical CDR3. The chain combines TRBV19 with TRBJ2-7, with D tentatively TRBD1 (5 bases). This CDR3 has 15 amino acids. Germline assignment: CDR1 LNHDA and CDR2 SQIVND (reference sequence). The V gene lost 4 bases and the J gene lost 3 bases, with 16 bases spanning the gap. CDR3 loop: CASSKPSQGVYEQYF. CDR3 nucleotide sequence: TGTGCCAGTAGTAAGCCGTCTCAAGGGGTCTACGAGCAGTACTTC. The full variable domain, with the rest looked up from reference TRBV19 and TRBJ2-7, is DGGITQSPKYLFRKEGQNVTLSCEQNLNHDAMYWYRQDPGQGLRLIYYSQIVNDFQKGDIAEGYSVSREKKESFPLTVTSAQKNPTAFYLCASSKPSQGVYEQYFGPGTRLTVT.

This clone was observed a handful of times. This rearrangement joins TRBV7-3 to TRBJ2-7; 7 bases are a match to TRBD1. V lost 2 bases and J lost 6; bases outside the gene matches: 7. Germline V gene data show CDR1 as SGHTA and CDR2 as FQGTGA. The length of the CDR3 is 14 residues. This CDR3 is CASSLSGGISEQYF. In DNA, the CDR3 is TGTGCCAGCAGCTTATCAGGGGGTATCTCCGAGCAGTACTTC.

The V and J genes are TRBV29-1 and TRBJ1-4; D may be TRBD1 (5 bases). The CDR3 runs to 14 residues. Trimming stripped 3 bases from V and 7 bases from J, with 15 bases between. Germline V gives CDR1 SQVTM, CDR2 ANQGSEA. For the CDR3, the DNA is TGCAGCGTTGATGGAGGGAGGGGAGTTGAAAAACTGTTTTTT. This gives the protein CSVDGGRGVEKLFF.

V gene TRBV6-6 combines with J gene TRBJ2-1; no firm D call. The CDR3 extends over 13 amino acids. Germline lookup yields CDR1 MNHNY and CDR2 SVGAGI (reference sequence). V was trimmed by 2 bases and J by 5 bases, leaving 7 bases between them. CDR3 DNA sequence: TGTGCCAGCAGTTACCCCCGGGACAATGAGCAGTTCTTC. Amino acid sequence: CASSYPRDNEQFF.

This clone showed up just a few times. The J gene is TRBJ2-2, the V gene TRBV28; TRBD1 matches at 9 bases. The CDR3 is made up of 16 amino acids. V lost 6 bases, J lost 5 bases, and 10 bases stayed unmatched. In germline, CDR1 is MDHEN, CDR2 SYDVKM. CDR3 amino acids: CASSRTGTGKTGELFF. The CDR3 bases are TGTGCCAGCAGCCGCACCGGGACAGGGAAAACCGGGGAGCTGTTTTTT.

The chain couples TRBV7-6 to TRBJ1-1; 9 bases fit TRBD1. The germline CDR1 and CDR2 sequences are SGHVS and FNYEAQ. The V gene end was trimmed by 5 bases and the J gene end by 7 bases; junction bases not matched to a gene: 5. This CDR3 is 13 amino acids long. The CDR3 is CASSLGTGFEAFF. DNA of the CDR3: TGTGCCAGCAGCCTAGGGACAGGGTTTGAAGCTTTCTTT.

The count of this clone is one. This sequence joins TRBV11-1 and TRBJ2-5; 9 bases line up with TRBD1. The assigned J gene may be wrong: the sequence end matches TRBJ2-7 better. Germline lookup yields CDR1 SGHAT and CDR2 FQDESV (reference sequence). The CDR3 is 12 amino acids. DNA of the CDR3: TGTGCCAGCAGACTGACAGGGGGCGAGCAGTACTTC. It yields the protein CASRLTGGEQYF.

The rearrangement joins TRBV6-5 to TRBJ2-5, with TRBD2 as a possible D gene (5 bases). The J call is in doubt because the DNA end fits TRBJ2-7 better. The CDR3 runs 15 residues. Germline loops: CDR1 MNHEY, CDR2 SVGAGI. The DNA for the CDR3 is TGTGCCAGCAGTTACGCGGGCGAGCTCGGCTACGAGCAGTACTTC. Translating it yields CASSYAGELGYEQYF.

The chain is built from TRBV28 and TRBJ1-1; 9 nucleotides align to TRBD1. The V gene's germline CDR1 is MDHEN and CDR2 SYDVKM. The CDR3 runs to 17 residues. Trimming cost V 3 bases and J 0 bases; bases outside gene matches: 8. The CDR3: CASSLWTGALMNTEAFF. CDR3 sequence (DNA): TGTGCCAGCAGTTTGTGGACAGGGGCCCTCATGAACACTGAAGCTTTCTTT.

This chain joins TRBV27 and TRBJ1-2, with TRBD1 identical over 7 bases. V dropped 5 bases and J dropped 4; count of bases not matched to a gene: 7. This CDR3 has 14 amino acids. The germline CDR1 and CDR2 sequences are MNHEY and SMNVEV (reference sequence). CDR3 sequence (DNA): TGTGCCAGCAGTCGGGCAGGGGGGTCCTATGGCTACACCTTC. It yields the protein CASSRAGGSYGYTF.

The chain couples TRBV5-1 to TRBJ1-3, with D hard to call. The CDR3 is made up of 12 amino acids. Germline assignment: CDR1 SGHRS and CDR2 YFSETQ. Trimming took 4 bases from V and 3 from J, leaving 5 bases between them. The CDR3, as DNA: TGCGCCAGCAGCCCTTTTGGAAACACCATATATTTT. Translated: CASSPFGNTIYF.

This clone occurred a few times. The CDR3 region has the DNA TGTGCCAGCACAGTCCCGCGGGGGTCCTACGAGCAGTACTTC. It yields the protein CASTVPRGSYEQYF. The rearrangement joins TRBV2 to TRBJ2-7; 7 positions match TRBD2. Germline loops: CDR1 SNHLY, CDR2 FYNNEI. The junction had 7 bases not matched to a gene; V was cut back by 7 bases and J by 1 base. The CDR3 is 14 amino acids. Full variable domain (outside the CDR3, taken from reference TRBV2 and TRBJ2-7): EPEVTQTPSHQVTQMGQEVILRCVPISNHLYFYWYRQILGQKVEFLVSFYNNEISEKSEIFDDQFSVERPDGSNFTLKIRSTKLEDSAMYFCASTVPRGSYEQYFGPGTRLTVT.